Below are 18 T cell receptor beta chains sequenced from a single sample in a study of cytomegalovirus exposure and HLA in healthy donors. The PCR was carried out with 60 Vbeta primers and 13 Jbeta primers. Here immunoSEQ multiplex PCR was the method, and the copy in TCRdb shows in-frame clones only, minus some. The data contain some 190,000 clones, roughly 9.5% of them singletons. Sequenced sample: PBMCs. These receptors were obtained from a woman under 40 in good health and CMV-seropositive.

This clone was observed a few times. J is TRBJ2-5 and V is TRBV7-9; 10 nucleotides agree with TRBD1. With V trimmed by 1 base and J by 4 bases, 15 bases remained unmatched. The germline gives CDR1 SEHNR, CDR2 FQNEAQ (reference sequence). The CDR3 covers 19 residues. CDR3 protein: CASSLDRHLTGGVGETQYF. The CDR3 nucleotides read TGTGCCAGCAGCTTAGATCGTCACCTGACAGGGGGCGTAGGAGAGACCCAGTACTTC.

Only a few counts were recorded for this clone. This chain uses TRBV10-1 with TRBJ1-3; a weak D match, TRBD1 (6 bases). CDR3 length: 15 amino acids. Germline V gives CDR1 WNHNN, CDR2 SYGVQD (reference sequence). The germline V and J ends were trimmed by 8 bases and 0 bases, with 14 bases remaining between them. CDR3 in amino acids: CASRSDRYSGNTIYF. The CDR3 DNA sequence: TGCGCCAGCCGGTCGGACAGATACTCTGGAAACACCATATATTTT.

This clone was counted a few times. V gene TRBV5-1 combines with J gene TRBJ2-2, with 8 bases aligning to TRBD2. CDR1 is SGHRS and CDR2 is YFSETQ in the germline V gene. V lost 0 bases and J lost 1; bases outside the gene matches: 5. The CDR3 is made up of 17 amino acids. The CDR3 nucleotides are TGCGCCAGCAGCTTGGGGCTAACTAGCGGGAACACCGGGGAGCTGTTTTTT. Translating it yields CASSLGLTSGNTGELFF.

The V gene is TRBV11-3, the J gene TRBJ2-7; perhaps TRBD1 as D (6 bases). Between the trimmed V and J ends, which lost 1 base and 2 bases, there was a span of 18 bases. Germline V gene sequence: CDR1 SGHNT, CDR2 YENEEA. This CDR3 region has 17 residues. The CDR3: CASSLGLGQGDPYEQYF. In DNA form, the CDR3 reads TGTGCCAGCAGCTTAGGCCTGGGACAAGGGGACCCCTACGAGCAGTACTTC.

The V gene is TRBV5-4, the J gene TRBJ2-2; 7 bases fit TRBD1. The V segment lost 2 bases and the J segment 7 bases; nucleotides outside the gene matches: 8. The CDR3 extends over 15 amino acids. CDR1 SGHNT and CDR2 YYREEE come from the germline V gene (reference sequence). The CDR3 DNA follows: TGTGCCAGCAGCTTTCGACAGGGAGATCTCGGGGAGCTGTTTTTT. Its translation: CASSFRQGDLGELFF.

The rearrangement links TRBV27 to TRBJ2-7; D is ambiguous. V was trimmed by 3 bases and J by 4 bases, leaving 10 bases between them. Germline-derived CDR1 and CDR2 are MNHEY and SMNVEV (reference sequence). The CDR3 runs 13 residues. The CDR3 sequence is CASSFTPQYEQYF. CDR3 sequence (DNA): TGTGCCAGCAGTTTCACCCCCCAGTACGAGCAGTACTTC.

The table lists this clone with a few counts. The V call is TRBV5-8, the J call TRBJ1-1, with D tentatively TRBD1 (5 bases). The CDR3 length is 15 residues. The germline V gene has CDR1 SGHTS and CDR2 YDEGEE. V shed 4 bases and J shed 4 bases, with 17 bases lying between them. The DNA for the CDR3 is TGTGCCAGCAGCACGGAGGGACTTTTGAGCACTGAAGCTTTCTTT. Protein: CASSTEGLLSTEAFF.

This clone was counted a few times. This chain joins TRBV7-2 and TRBJ1-2, with 9 nucleotides matching TRBD1. Germline trimming cut 2 bases from V and 3 bases from J; bases unmatched to any gene: 1. CDR1 is SGHTA and CDR2 is FQGNSA in the germline V gene. The CDR3 is 14 amino acids. CDR3 amino acids: CASSLRQGDYGYTF. CDR3 nucleotide sequence: TGTGCCAGCAGCTTACGACAGGGGGACTATGGCTACACCTTC.

This clone has a handful of counts. The chain is built from TRBV4-1 and TRBJ1-6; a possible D gene is TRBD1 (6 bases). The CDR3 length is 17 residues. V dropped 3 bases and J dropped 11 bases, with 23 bases sitting between them. Germline CDR1 is MGHRA and CDR2 is YSYEKL. CDR3 sequence (DNA): TGCGCCAGCAGCCAGGGATGGGGGAGGGGGAATCAGGCACCCCTCCACTTT. Residues: CASSQGWGRGNQAPLHF.

This rearrangement joins TRBV30 to TRBJ2-2, with 7 bases aligning to TRBD1. Germline loops: CDR1 GTSNPN, CDR2 SVGIG (reference sequence). The CDR3 is 14 amino acids. Losses at the gene ends were 3 bases for V and 7 bases for J; bases not matched to a gene: 8. CDR3 in amino acids: CAWRLLQGNGELFF. In nucleotides, the CDR3 is TGTGCCTGGAGGCTCTTACAGGGGAACGGGGAGCTGTTTTTT.

The chain joins TRBV11-2 to TRBJ1-2; 9 nucleotides agree with TRBD1. From germline, CDR1 is SGHAT and CDR2 FQNNGV. Losses at the gene ends were 1 base for V and 5 bases for J; bases not matched to a gene: 5. The CDR3 has 15 residues. Here the CDR3 reads CASSLGQGVLYGYTF. In DNA, the CDR3 is TGTGCCAGCAGCTTAGGACAGGGGGTTCTGTATGGCTACACCTTC.

This clone has more than one count but fewer than ten. The chain couples TRBV5-6 to TRBJ2-1, with unresolved D. Trimming removed 2 bases at V and 7 bases at J, with 19 bases between. The CDR3 sequence is 16 residues long. CDR1 SGHDT and CDR2 YYEEEE come from the germline V gene. The CDR3 nucleotides read TGTGCCAGCAGCTTATATGGCCTTGTTCAGAGGAATGAGCAGTTCTTC. Protein: CASSLYGLVQRNEQFF.

This clone appeared a few times. The rearrangement links TRBV10-2 to TRBJ1-1; D possibly corresponds to TRBD1 (5 bases). V lost 4 bases, J lost 3 bases, and 9 bases lay in between. This CDR3 region has 13 residues. Germline V lookup: CDR1 WSHSY, CDR2 SAAADI. The CDR3 nucleotides are TGCGCCAGCAGTGGACAGCGTTACACTGAAGCTTTCTTT. Its protein is CASSGQRYTEAFF.

This clone was seen only a few times. V gene TRBV18 combines with J gene TRBJ1-1, with D possibly TRBD1 on 5 matching bases. From germline, CDR1 is KGHSH and CDR2 LQKENI. This CDR3 has 14 residues. The V gene lost 3 bases and the J gene lost 6 bases, with 14 bases spanning the gap. Here the CDR3 DNA reads TGTGCCAGCTCACCGAATCAGGGTTTCGCTGAAGCTTTCTTT. This gives the protein CASSPNQGFAEAFF.

This clone came up a few times. The CDR3 nucleotides are TGTGCCAGCAGCCCCGGGACAGCTTGGGGGCAGTACTTC. Encoded protein: CASSPGTAWGQYF. The chain recombines TRBV7-9 with TRBJ2-7; 7 nucleotides match TRBD1. The V gene end was trimmed by 5 bases and the J gene end by 9 bases; junction bases not matched to a gene: 10. Germline V gene data show CDR1 as SEHNR and CDR2 as FQNEAQ (reference sequence). The length of the CDR3 is 13 residues.

This clone was detected only a few times. The V call is TRBV2, the J call TRBJ2-3; no clear D gene. CDR3 length: 13 amino acids. The germline V gene has CDR1 SNHLY and CDR2 FYNNEI. The V end lost 6 bases, the J end lost 0 bases, and 7 bases lay between the germline ends. The CDR3 nucleotides are TGTGCCAGCAGCCCGTTGAGCACAGATACGCAGTATTTT. Amino acid sequence: CASSPLSTDTQYF.

This clone turned up a few times. The J gene is TRBJ2-5, the V gene TRBV27; 10 nucleotides align to TRBD1. The germline V gene encodes CDR1 MNHEY and CDR2 SMNVEV (reference sequence). V lost 6 bases and J lost 5; bases outside the gene matches: 9. The CDR3 contains 15 residues. The CDR3 bases are TGTGCCAGCAGGAACGACAGGGGGCCCGGGGAGACCCAGTACTTC. Translation: CASRNDRGPGETQYF.

This clone has a handful of counts. The chain employs TRBV2 and TRBJ1-2; TRBD1 is a possible D gene (5 bases). V lost 6 bases, J lost 2 bases, and 10 bases lay in between. CDR1 is SNHLY and CDR2 is FYNNEI in the germline V gene. CDR3 length: 13 amino acids. DNA for the CDR3: TGTGCCAGCAGGGCAGGGCCCAACTATGGCTACACCTTC. Encoded protein: CASRAGPNYGYTF. Full variable domain (remainder filled in from reference TRBV2 and TRBJ1-2): EPEVTQTPSHQVTQMGQEVILRCVPISNHLYFYWYRQILGQKVEFLVSFYNNEISEKSEIFDDQFSVERPDGSNFTLKIRSTKLEDSAMYFCASRAGPNYGYTFGSGTRLTVV.